Sequencing of this T cell receptor (beta chain) was carried out in a study of neurological immune-mediated disorders. TCRdb itself ran the 5' RACE reads through MiXCR, one entry per CDR3 protein. The sample consists of under 85,000 distinct CDR3 sequences, around 5% of them appearing once. This CDR3 region has 14 residues. Trimming pared 4 bases from V and 2 bases from J, leaving 15 bases between. The germline CDR1 and CDR2 sequences are SQVTM and ANQGSEA. The sequenced sample was PBMCs. This TCR derives from a human donor with multiple sclerosis. The donor label of this sample is uncertain. The V call is TRBV29-1, the J call TRBJ2-7, with D unresolved. CDR3 amino acids: CSVGFSGNPYEQYF. In DNA form, the CDR3 reads TGCAGCGTTGGGTTTAGTGGAAACCCCTACGAGCAGTACTTC.